Listed below are T cell receptor beta chains from one sample, sequenced in a study of blood T cell repertoires in COVID-19. TCRdb's table, derived via immunoSEQ multiplex PCR, lists solely in-frame clones and lacks some. The sample yields around 130,000 clones, roughly nine tenths seen once. The specimen was peripheral blood. Receptors were obtained from a man between 45 and 60 years old with active COVID-19. Each CDR3 is given with its conserved first and last residue. The order of the fields is D gene, V gene, clone size, J gene, CDR3 DNA, CDR3 protein. The D gene is left open where the match is weak. Clone size appears in some rows only: once, few, many, or a class for an expanded clone.

d_call: TRBD1; v_call: TRBV6-5; clone_size: .; j_call: TRBJ1-4; cdr3_nt: TGTGCCAGCAGACCCGGGACAGCAACTAATGAAAAACTGTTTTTT; cdr3_aa: CASRPGTATNEKLFF
d_call: .; v_call: TRBV7-8; clone_size: .; j_call: TRBJ2-7; cdr3_nt: TGTGCCAGCAGCTTAGACCTAAACAGGGTGTACGAGCAGTACTTC; cdr3_aa: CASSLDLNRVYEQYF
d_call: TRBD1; v_call: TRBV5-1; clone_size: .; j_call: TRBJ2-5; cdr3_nt: TGCGCCAGCAGCTTAACCGGGACAGGGGCCCAAGAGACCCAGTACTTC; cdr3_aa: CASSLTGTGAQETQYF
d_call: TRBD1; v_call: TRBV7-3; clone_size: .; j_call: TRBJ1-1; cdr3_nt: TGTGCCAGCAGCTCCGGGACAGGGGGCGAGAACACTGAAGCTTTCTTT; cdr3_aa: CASSSGTGGENTEAFF
d_call: TRBD2; v_call: TRBV19; clone_size: .; j_call: TRBJ2-1; cdr3_nt: TGTGCCAGTAGGGCTAGCGGGCACAATGAGCAGTTCTTC; cdr3_aa: CASRASGHNEQFF
d_call: TRBD2; v_call: TRBV2; clone_size: .; j_call: TRBJ2-7; cdr3_nt: TGTGCCAGCAGCTCTATCGGGGGGGCCAACGAGCAGTACTTC; cdr3_aa: CASSSIGGANEQYF
d_call: TRBD2; v_call: TRBV3-1/TRBV3-2; clone_size: .; j_call: TRBJ2-1; cdr3_nt: TGTGCCAGCGAGCGGGGGGCGGGGTACAATGAGCAGTTCTTC; cdr3_aa: CASERGAGYNEQFF
d_call: TRBD2; v_call: TRBV5-1; clone_size: .; j_call: TRBJ2-2; cdr3_nt: TGCGCCAGCAGCGTGATGGGACTAGCGGGGAACACCGGGGAGCTGTTTTTT; cdr3_aa: CASSVMGLAGNTGELFF
d_call: .; v_call: TRBV5-1; clone_size: .; j_call: TRBJ2-2; cdr3_nt: TGCGCCAGCAGCCTCTCCGCGAACACCGGGGAGCTGTTTTTT; cdr3_aa: CASSLSANTGELFF
d_call: TRBD1; v_call: TRBV3-1/TRBV3-2; clone_size: few; j_call: TRBJ1-5; cdr3_nt: TGTGCCAGCAGCCAGGACAGGGGTAGCAATCAGCCCCAGCATTTT; cdr3_aa: CASSQDRGSNQPQHF
d_call: TRBD2; v_call: TRBV11-3; clone_size: .; j_call: TRBJ2-5; cdr3_nt: TGTGCCAGCAGCTTGACTAGCGGAGGTTTACAAGAGACCCAGTACTTC; cdr3_aa: CASSLTSGGLQETQYF
d_call: TRBD1; v_call: TRBV30; clone_size: .; j_call: TRBJ1-5; cdr3_nt: TGTGCCTGGAGTGTTGACAGGGGGCAAGTTAGCAATCAGCCCCAGCATTTT; cdr3_aa: CAWSVDRGQVSNQPQHF
d_call: .; v_call: TRBV5-1; clone_size: .; j_call: TRBJ1-1; cdr3_nt: TGCGCCAGCAGCCCGCTCACCGGAGAGAACACTGAAGCTTTCTTT; cdr3_aa: CASSPLTGENTEAFF
d_call: TRBD1; v_call: TRBV29-1; clone_size: .; j_call: TRBJ2-3; cdr3_nt: TGCAGCGTTCCAGGGGGCCCGGGTACGCAGTATTTT; cdr3_aa: CSVPGGPGTQYF
d_call: .; v_call: TRBV11-2; clone_size: .; j_call: TRBJ2-1; cdr3_nt: TGTGCCAGCAGCTCCAGGTCCCCTGAGCAGTTCTTC; cdr3_aa: CASSSRSPEQFF
d_call: .; v_call: TRBV30; clone_size: .; j_call: TRBJ2-2; cdr3_nt: TGTGCCTGGAGTGAAGGTGGAGCCGGGGAGCTGTTTTTT; cdr3_aa: CAWSEGGAGELFF
d_call: .; v_call: TRBV5-5; clone_size: .; j_call: TRBJ2-5; cdr3_nt: TGTGCCAGCAGCAATGGACAGCTACAAGAGACCCAGTACTTC; cdr3_aa: CASSNGQLQETQYF
d_call: .; v_call: TRBV14; clone_size: .; j_call: TRBJ2-2; cdr3_nt: TGTGCCAGCAGCCACTACACCGGGGAGCTGTTTTTT; cdr3_aa: CASSHYTGELFF
d_call: .; v_call: TRBV5-1; clone_size: .; j_call: TRBJ2-3; cdr3_nt: TGCGCCAGCAGTCGCGGGGGCTCAGATACGCAGTATTTT; cdr3_aa: CASSRGGSDTQYF
d_call: .; v_call: TRBV14; clone_size: .; j_call: TRBJ2-1; cdr3_nt: TGTGCCAGCAGCCAAAGCCTTGCGGGGCAGGGCCCCTACAATGAGCAGTTCTTC; cdr3_aa: CASSQSLAGQGPYNEQFF
d_call: .; v_call: TRBV4-1; clone_size: .; j_call: TRBJ1-2; cdr3_nt: TGCGCCAGCAGCCAAGATGTTAGGGGTAATTCATATGGCTACACCTTC; cdr3_aa: CASSQDVRGNSYGYTF
d_call: .; v_call: TRBV6-5; clone_size: .; j_call: TRBJ1-3; cdr3_nt: TGTGCCAGCAGCCAACTGGTCTCTGGAAACACCATATATTTT; cdr3_aa: CASSQLVSGNTIYF
d_call: TRBD2; v_call: TRBV3-1/TRBV3-2; clone_size: .; j_call: TRBJ2-5; cdr3_nt: TGTGCCAGCAGCCAACGCGGGAGGGTTCACCGGGAGACCCAGTACTTC; cdr3_aa: CASSQRGRVHRETQYF
d_call: TRBD2; v_call: TRBV3-1/TRBV3-2; clone_size: .; j_call: TRBJ2-1; cdr3_nt: TGTGCCAGCAGCCATAGCGGGGGGAACTACAATGAGCAGTTCTTC; cdr3_aa: CASSHSGGNYNEQFF
d_call: TRBD1; v_call: TRBV2; clone_size: once; j_call: TRBJ2-1; cdr3_nt: TGTGCCAGCAGGAGGACAGGAAGGAATGAGCAGTTCTTC; cdr3_aa: CASRRTGRNEQFF
d_call: .; v_call: TRBV7-9; clone_size: .; j_call: TRBJ1-2; cdr3_nt: TGTGCCAGCAGCTTAGACCGATATTTGGCACAGGAAAATGGCTACACCTTC; cdr3_aa: CASSLDRYLAQENGYTF
d_call: .; v_call: TRBV5-1; clone_size: .; j_call: TRBJ2-7; cdr3_nt: TGCGCCAGCAGCCATGACAGGATCTACGAGCAGTACTTC; cdr3_aa: CASSHDRIYEQYF
d_call: .; v_call: TRBV4-2; clone_size: .; j_call: TRBJ1-5; cdr3_nt: TGTGCCAGCAGCCAAGAGGCAGGCAATCAGCCCCAGCATTTT; cdr3_aa: CASSQEAGNQPQHF
d_call: .; v_call: TRBV19; clone_size: .; j_call: TRBJ1-6; cdr3_nt: TGTGCCAGTAATGACAGGACTAATTCACCCCTCCACTTT; cdr3_aa: CASNDRTNSPLHF
d_call: TRBD2; v_call: TRBV2; clone_size: .; j_call: TRBJ2-1; cdr3_nt: TGTGCCAGCACCGAGGGCGGGAGTTCCTACAATGAGCAGTTCTTC; cdr3_aa: CASTEGGSSYNEQFF
d_call: TRBD1; v_call: TRBV24-1; clone_size: .; j_call: TRBJ2-1; cdr3_nt: TGTGCCACCAGTCAATCGGGACAGGGATACAATGAGCAGTTCTTC; cdr3_aa: CATSQSGQGYNEQFF
d_call: .; v_call: TRBV18; clone_size: few; j_call: TRBJ1-4; cdr3_nt: TGTGCCAGCTCACCGGCAGGCGGGCTCGCTAATGAAAAACTGTTTTTT; cdr3_aa: CASSPAGGLANEKLFF
d_call: TRBD1; v_call: TRBV6-5; clone_size: .; j_call: TRBJ2-2; cdr3_nt: TGTGCCATAGAGTCAGGGGGCATGGACACCGGGGAGCTGTTTTTT; cdr3_aa: CAIESGGMDTGELFF